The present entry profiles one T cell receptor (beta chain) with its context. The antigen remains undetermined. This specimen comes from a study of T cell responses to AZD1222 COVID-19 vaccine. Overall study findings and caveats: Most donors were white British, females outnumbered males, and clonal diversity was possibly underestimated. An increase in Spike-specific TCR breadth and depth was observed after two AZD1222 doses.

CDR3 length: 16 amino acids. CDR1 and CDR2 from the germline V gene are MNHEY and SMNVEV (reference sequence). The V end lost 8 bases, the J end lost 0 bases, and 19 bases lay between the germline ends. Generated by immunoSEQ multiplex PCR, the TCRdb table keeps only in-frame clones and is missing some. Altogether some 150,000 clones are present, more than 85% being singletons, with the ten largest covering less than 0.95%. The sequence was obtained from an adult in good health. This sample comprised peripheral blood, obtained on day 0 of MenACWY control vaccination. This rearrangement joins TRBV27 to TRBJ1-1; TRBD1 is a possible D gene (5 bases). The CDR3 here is CASSLWAGNMNTEAFF. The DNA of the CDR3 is TGTGCCAGCTCCCTTTGGGCAGGGAACATGAACACTGAAGCTTTCTTT.